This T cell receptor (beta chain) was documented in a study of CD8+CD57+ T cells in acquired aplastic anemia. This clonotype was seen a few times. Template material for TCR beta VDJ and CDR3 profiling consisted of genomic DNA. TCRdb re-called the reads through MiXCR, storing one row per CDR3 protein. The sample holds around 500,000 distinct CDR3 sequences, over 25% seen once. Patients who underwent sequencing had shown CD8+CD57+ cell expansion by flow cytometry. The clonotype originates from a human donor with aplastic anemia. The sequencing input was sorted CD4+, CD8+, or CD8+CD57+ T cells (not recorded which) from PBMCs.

The CDR3 bases are TGTGCCAGCAGTTTACGGGGGGGGAGCTCCTACGAGCAGTACTTC. Amino acids: CASSLRGGSSYEQYF. The V and J genes are TRBV12-3 or TRBV12-4 and TRBJ2-7, with 8 bases aligning to TRBD2. V trimming: 2 bases; J trimming: 0 bases; junction bases outside the gene matches: 3. This CDR3 spans 15 amino acids.